This TCR beta chain was sequenced in a study of cytomegalovirus exposure and HLA in healthy donors. Regarding the study as a whole: In a later analysis, an Asian-associated ancestry cluster reportedly showed fewer N-insertions than the roughly 730-donor mean. Trimming of TCR beta V- and J-genes showed a link, identified in a later analysis, to a missense DCLRE1C variant. The investigators catalogued some 150 TCR beta chains as cytomegalovirus-associated.

Regarding this clone: What it recognizes is unknown.

The CDR3 length is 14 residues. The germline CDR1 and CDR2 sequences are ENHRY and SYGVKD. The V end lost 6 bases, the J end lost 3 bases, and 15 bases lay between the germline ends. Primers included in the PCR were 60 Vbeta and 13 Jbeta primers. Sequencing was performed with immunoSEQ multiplex PCR; in TCRdb, only in-frame clones are kept and a portion is missing. The sample has some 190,000 clones, roughly three quarters seen once. Sample: PBMCs. The receptor was derived from a woman aged 45 to 65 in good health and CMV-seronegative. The chain recombines TRBV10-3 with TRBJ2-7; weak D call: TRBD1 (6 bases). CDR3 amino acids: CAIRPQGSYYEQYF. DNA of the CDR3: TGTGCCATCAGGCCGCAGGGGAGTTACTACGAGCAGTACTTC.